Following are 10 T cell receptor beta chains from one sample sequenced in a study of blood T cell repertoires in COVID-19. Libraries were prepared by immunoSEQ multiplex PCR; TCRdb keeps only in-frame clonotypes and omits some of them. Among hundreds of thousands of clones, 83% were seen once, and the ten largest hold about 4.6%. The sample comprised PBMCs or T cells enriched from blood (not recorded which). The receptor set was obtained from a woman aged 45-59 years who had been exposed to COVID-19.

The chain joins TRBV9 to TRBJ2-7; tentative D call: TRBD2 (5 bases). The V end was cut by 0 bases, the J end by 7 bases, with 8 bases between. The CDR3 consists of 12 residues. CDR1 SGDLS and CDR2 YYNGEE come from the germline V gene. This CDR3 reads CASSVDSGEQYF. CDR3 coding DNA: TGTGCCAGCAGCGTAGATTCGGGGGAGCAGTACTTC. The whole variable domain, filled in from reference TRBV9 and TRBJ2-7, reads DSGVTQTPKHLITATGQRVTLRCSPRSGDLSVYWYQQSLDQGLQFLIQYYNGEERAKGNILERFSAQQFPDLHSELNLSSLELGDSALYFCASSVDSGEQYFGPGTRLTVT.

The rearrangement joins TRBV2 to TRBJ2-3; D is uncertain. The V gene's germline CDR1 is SNHLY and CDR2 FYNNEI. CDR3 length: 14 residues. Trimming stripped 4 bases from V and 2 bases from J, with 10 bases between. The CDR3 nucleotides are TGTGCCAGCAGTGCCGCGTCAACCACAGATACGCAGTATTTT. Its translation is CASSAASTTDTQYF.

The rearrangement uses TRBV20-1 and TRBJ2-3; 12 bases align to TRBD2. This CDR3 is built from 18 residues. The germline V gene encodes CDR1 DFQATT and CDR2 SNEGSKA (reference sequence). V dropped 3 bases and J dropped 6; count of bases not matched to a gene: 16. The CDR3 spells CSASDLRASGGASDTQYF. The DNA of the CDR3 is TGCAGTGCTAGTGATCTAAGGGCTAGCGGGGGGGCATCGGATACGCAGTATTTT.

The chain combines TRBV28 with TRBJ2-1; 7 nucleotides match TRBD2. Germline V lookup: CDR1 MDHEN, CDR2 SYDVKM. CDR3 length equals 15 residues. Losses at the gene ends were 7 bases for V and 8 bases for J; bases not matched to a gene: 14. In nucleotides, the CDR3 is TGTGCCAGCACCTCGGCCTCCCTGGGGGGGTATGAGCAGTTCTTC. Translation: CASTSASLGGYEQFF.

The gene calls are TRBV19 and TRBJ2-6, with TRBD1 matching over 9 bases. Losses at the gene ends were 5 bases for V and 0 bases for J; bases not matched to a gene: 2. The CDR3 has 16 amino acids. Germline CDR1 and CDR2: LNHDA and SQIVND (reference sequence). The CDR3 bases are TGTGCCAGTAGTTGGGGACAGGGCTCTGGGGCCAACGTCCTGACTTTC. Protein product: CASSWGQGSGANVLTF. Full variable domain (remainder filled in from reference TRBV19 and TRBJ2-6): DGGITQSPKYLFRKEGQNVTLSCEQNLNHDAMYWYRQDPGQGLRLIYYSQIVNDFQKGDIAEGYSVSREKKESFPLTVTSAQKNPTAFYLCASSWGQGSGANVLTFGAGSRLTVL.

The gene calls are TRBV7-2 and TRBJ2-1; 10 bases agree with TRBD2. This CDR3 region has 16 residues. The germline V gene has CDR1 SGHTA and CDR2 FQGNSA. After removal of 4 bases from V and 10 bases from J, the junction contained 13 bases not matched to a gene. In nucleotides, the CDR3 is TGTGCCAGCAGCTACACGCTAGCGGGGGTCCGAGGGGAGCAGTTCTTC. Its protein is CASSYTLAGVRGEQFF. Based on the CDR3 plus reference TRBV7-2 and TRBJ2-1, the full variable domain is GAGVSQSPSNKVTEKGKDVELRCDPISGHTALYWYRQSLGQGLEFLIYFQGNSAPDKSGLPSDRFSAERTGGSVSTLTIQRTQQEDSAVYLCASSYTLAGVRGEQFFGPGTRLTVL.

The chain links TRBV6-5 to TRBJ1-2; 9 nucleotides align to TRBD1. The CDR3 totals 12 residues. Trimming cost V 7 bases and J 8 bases; bases outside gene matches: 5. Germline values: CDR1 MNHEY, CDR2 SVGAGI. The CDR3 region is CASTGTGRGYTF. DNA for the CDR3: TGTGCCAGCACCGGGACAGGGAGAGGCTACACCTTC.

This rearrangement joins TRBV6-1 to TRBJ1-5; D unclear. Trimming removed 2 bases from V and 5 bases from J, with 13 bases in between. This CDR3 is built from 15 residues. CDR1 MNHNS and CDR2 SASEGT come from the germline V gene. The CDR3: CASSEFRGTHQPQHF. The CDR3 DNA reads TGTGCCAGCAGTGAATTCAGAGGCACCCATCAGCCCCAGCATTTT.

The J gene is TRBJ1-3, the V gene TRBV19; 8 bases map to TRBD1. Germline V CDR1 and CDR2: LNHDA, SQIVND (reference sequence). Unmatched junction bases numbered 5, after V lost 3 bases and J lost 1 base. The CDR3 spans 16 residues. CDR3 protein: CASSMGTGGSGNTIYF. CDR3 coding DNA: TGTGCCAGTAGTATGGGGACAGGAGGTTCTGGAAACACCATATATTTT. Complete variable domain (other parts from reference TRBV19 and TRBJ1-3): DGGITQSPKYLFRKEGQNVTLSCEQNLNHDAMYWYRQDPGQGLRLIYYSQIVNDFQKGDIAEGYSVSREKKESFPLTVTSAQKNPTAFYLCASSMGTGGSGNTIYFGEGSWLTVV.

The J gene is TRBJ1-2, the V gene TRBV11-2, with TRBD1 matching over 7 bases. The CDR3 consists of 15 residues. Germline V gives CDR1 SGHAT, CDR2 FQNNGV. V dropped 1 base and J dropped 7; count of bases not matched to a gene: 9. In DNA form, the CDR3 reads TGTGCCAGCAGCTTAGGGAACAGGGGTGGTAGTGGCTACACCTTC. Its protein product is CASSLGNRGGSGYTF. The full variable domain, in which reference TRBV11-2 and TRBJ1-2 provide the parts outside the CDR3, is EAGVAQSPRYKIIEKRQSVAFWCNPISGHATLYWYQQILGQGPKLLIQFQNNGVVDDSQLPKDRFSAERLKGVDSTLKIQPAKLEDSAVYLCASSLGNRGGSGYTFGSGTRLTVV.